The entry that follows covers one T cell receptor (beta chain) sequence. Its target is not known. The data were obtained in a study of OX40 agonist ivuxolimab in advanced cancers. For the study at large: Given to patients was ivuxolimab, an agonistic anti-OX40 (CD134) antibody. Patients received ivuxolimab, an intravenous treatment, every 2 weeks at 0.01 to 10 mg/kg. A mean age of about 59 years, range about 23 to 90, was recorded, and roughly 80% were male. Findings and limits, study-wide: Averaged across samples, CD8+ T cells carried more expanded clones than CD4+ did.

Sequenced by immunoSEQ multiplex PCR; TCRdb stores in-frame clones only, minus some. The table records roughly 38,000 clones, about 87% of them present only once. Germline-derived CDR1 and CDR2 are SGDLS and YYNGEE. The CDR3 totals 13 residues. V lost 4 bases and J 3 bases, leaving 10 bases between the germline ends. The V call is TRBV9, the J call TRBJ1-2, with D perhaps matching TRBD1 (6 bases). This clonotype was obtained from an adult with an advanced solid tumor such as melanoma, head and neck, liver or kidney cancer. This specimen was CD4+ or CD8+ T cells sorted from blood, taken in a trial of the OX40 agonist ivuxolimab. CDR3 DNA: TGTGCCAGCAGCTTAGGGGGTGACTATGGCTACACCTTC. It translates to CASSLGGDYGYTF.